The T cell receptor (beta chain) under discussion was sequenced for a study of type 1 and type 2 diabetes patients. Study-wide context: From PBMCs, CD4+ and CD8+ T cells were isolated by magnetic microbeads. A total of approximately 20,000,000 paired-end reads came from the whole study. The study, taken as a whole, reports: Age and gender were not matched between study groups.

This clonotype appeared a few times. Antigen specificity is unknown. Each participant gave about 10 milliliters of peripheral blood. Amplification started from genomic DNA. A primer set of 30 forward and 13 reverse primers amplified the CDR3. TCRdb reprocessed the multiplex PCR reads with MiXCR, giving one entry per CDR3 protein. Of 250,000 or so distinct CDR3 sequences in the sample, roughly 50% are singletons; the top ten hold 12% to 15%. This TCR was recovered from a man between 18 and 29 years old with type 2 diabetes. The sequenced material came from peripheral blood mononuclear cells (PBMCs).

CDR3 in amino acids: CASSLSGTLRELFF. In DNA, the CDR3 is TGTGCCAGTAGTCTTTCCGGTACTTTGAGGGAGCTGTTTTTT. The chain combines TRBV19 with TRBJ2-2; no clear D. Germline lookup yields CDR1 LNHDA and CDR2 SQIVND (reference sequence). The CDR3 sequence is 14 residues long. The V gene lost 5 bases and the J gene lost 9 bases, with 16 bases spanning the gap.